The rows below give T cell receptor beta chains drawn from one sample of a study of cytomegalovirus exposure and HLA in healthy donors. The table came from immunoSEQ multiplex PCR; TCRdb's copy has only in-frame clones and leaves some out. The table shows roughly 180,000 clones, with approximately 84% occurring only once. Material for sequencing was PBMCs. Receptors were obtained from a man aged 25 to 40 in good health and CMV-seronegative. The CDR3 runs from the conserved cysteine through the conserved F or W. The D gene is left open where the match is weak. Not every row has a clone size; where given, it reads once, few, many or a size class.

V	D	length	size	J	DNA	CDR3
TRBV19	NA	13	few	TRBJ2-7	TGTGCCAGTTCTACGACGGGGACCTACGAGCAGTACTTC	CASSTTGTYEQYF
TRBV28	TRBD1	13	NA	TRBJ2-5	TGTGCCAGCAGGGGGACAGGGGTAGAGACCCAGTACTTC	CASRGTGVETQYF
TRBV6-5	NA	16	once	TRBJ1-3	TGTGCCAGCAGTTACCGCTACAGGGCTTCTGGAAACACCATATATTTT	CASSYRYRASGNTIYF
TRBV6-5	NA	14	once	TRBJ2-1	TGTGCCAGCCACCCGGTAGCCTCCTACAATGAGCAGTTCTTC	CASHPVASYNEQFF
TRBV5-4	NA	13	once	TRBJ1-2	TGTGCCAGCAGCTCCGGGAGGGTCTATGGCTACACCTTC	CASSSGRVYGYTF
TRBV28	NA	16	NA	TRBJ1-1	TGTGCCAGCAGTTTATTATCCCGGGGGGGAGGCACTGAAGCTTTCTTT	CASSLLSRGGGTEAFF
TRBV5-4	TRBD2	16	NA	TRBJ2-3	TGTGCCAGCAGCCTCGGACTAGCGGGAAGCACAGATACGCAGTATTTT	CASSLGLAGSTDTQYF
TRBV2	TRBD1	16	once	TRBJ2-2	TGTGCCAGCAGTTCTCCAGGGGGCGGATATACCGGGGAGCTGTTTTTT	CASSSPGGGYTGELFF
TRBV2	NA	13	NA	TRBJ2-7	TGTGCCAGCAGACCTACAGGGAGCTACGAGCAGTACTTC	CASRPTGSYEQYF
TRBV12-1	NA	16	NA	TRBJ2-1	TGTGCCAGCAGCTTTTGGGGCCCGACTAGTTTCTATGAGCAGTTCTTC	CASSFWGPTSFYEQFF
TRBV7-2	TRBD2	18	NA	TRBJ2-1	TGTGCCAGCACCACAGCCCCTAGCGGGACTGGATGGCTCGGTGAGCAGTTCTTC	CASTTAPSGTGWLGEQFF
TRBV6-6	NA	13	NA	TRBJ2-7	TGTGCCAGCAGTTATCAGTCGGGGAGCGAGCAGTACTTC	CASSYQSGSEQYF
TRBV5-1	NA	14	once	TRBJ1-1	TGCGCCAGCAGCTTGGGTGGGGAGTGGACTGAAGCTTTCTTT	CASSLGGEWTEAFF
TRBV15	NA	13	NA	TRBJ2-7	TGTGCCACCAGCAGAGATCTGGAGGGCGAGCAGTACTTC	CATSRDLEGEQYF